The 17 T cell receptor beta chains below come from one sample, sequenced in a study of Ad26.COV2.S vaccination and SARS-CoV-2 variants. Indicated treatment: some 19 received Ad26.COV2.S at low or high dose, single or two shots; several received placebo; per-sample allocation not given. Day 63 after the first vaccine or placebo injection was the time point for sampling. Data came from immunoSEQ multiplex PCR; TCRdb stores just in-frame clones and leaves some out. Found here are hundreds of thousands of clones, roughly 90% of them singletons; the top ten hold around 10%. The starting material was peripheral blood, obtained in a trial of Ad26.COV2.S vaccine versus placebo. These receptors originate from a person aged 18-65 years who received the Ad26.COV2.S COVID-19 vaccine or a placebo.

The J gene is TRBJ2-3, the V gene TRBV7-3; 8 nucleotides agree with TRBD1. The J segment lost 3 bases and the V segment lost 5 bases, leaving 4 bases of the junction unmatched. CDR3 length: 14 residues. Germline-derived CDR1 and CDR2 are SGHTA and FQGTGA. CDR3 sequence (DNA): TGTGCCAGCAGCAGGGGACAGGTGACAGATACGCAGTATTTT. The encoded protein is CASSRGQVTDTQYF.

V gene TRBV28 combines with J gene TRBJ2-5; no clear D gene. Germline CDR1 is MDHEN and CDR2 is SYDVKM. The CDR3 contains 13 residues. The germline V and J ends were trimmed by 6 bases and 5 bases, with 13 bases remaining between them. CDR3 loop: CASRDYPQETQYF. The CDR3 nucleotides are TGTGCCAGCAGGGATTATCCACAGGAGACCCAGTACTTC.

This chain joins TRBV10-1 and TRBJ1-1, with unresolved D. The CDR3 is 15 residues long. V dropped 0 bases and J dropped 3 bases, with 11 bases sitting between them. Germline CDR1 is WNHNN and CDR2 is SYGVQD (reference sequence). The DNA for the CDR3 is TGCGCCAGCAGTGAGTCTATAGGGCCGGACACTGAAGCTTTCTTT. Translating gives CASSESIGPDTEAFF.

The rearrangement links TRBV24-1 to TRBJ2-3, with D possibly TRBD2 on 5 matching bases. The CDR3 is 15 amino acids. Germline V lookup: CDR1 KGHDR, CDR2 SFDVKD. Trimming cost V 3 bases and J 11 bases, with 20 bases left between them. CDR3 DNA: TGTGCCACCAGTGATGAAAGGGTTCCCCCTGGGAGGCAGTATTTT. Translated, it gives CATSDERVPPGRQYF.

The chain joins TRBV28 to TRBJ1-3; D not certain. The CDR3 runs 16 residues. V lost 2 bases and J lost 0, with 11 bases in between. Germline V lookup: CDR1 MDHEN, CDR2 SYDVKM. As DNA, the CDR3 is TGTGCCAGCAGTTTAATTCCTTCTAGCTCTGGAAACACCATATATTTT. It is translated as CASSLIPSSSGNTIYF.

The CDR3 region has the DNA TGTGCCAGCTCACCCACGACTAGCGGGAGAACCGGGGAGCTGTTTTTT. Translated, it gives CASSPTTSGRTGELFF. The rearrangement joins TRBV18 to TRBJ2-2, with 12 bases lining up with TRBD2. V lost 3 bases to trimming and J lost 5 bases; unmatched junction nucleotides: 4. Germline values: CDR1 KGHSH, CDR2 LQKENI. The CDR3 loop spans 16 amino acids.

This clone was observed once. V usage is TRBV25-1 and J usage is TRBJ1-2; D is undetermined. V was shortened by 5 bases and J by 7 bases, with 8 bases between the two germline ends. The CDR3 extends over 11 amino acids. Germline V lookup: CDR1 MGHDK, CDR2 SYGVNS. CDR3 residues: CASSRVGGYTF. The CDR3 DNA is TGTGCCAGCAGTCGAGTTGGTGGCTACACCTTC.

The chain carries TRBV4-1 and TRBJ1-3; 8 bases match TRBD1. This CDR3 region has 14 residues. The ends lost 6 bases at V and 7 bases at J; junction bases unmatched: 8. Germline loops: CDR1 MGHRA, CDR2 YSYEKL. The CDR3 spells CASSYDRGLNTIYF. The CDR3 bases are TGCGCCAGCAGTTACGACAGGGGTTTGAACACCATATATTTT.

The CDR3 DNA follows: TGTGCCAGTAGTATAGTGGGCAATCAGCCCCAGCATTTT. It encodes CASSIVGNQPQHF. The J gene is TRBJ1-5, the V gene TRBV19; the D is unclear. Trimming removed 1 base from V and 2 bases from J, with 3 bases in between. CDR3 size: 13 residues. Germline V CDR1 and CDR2: LNHDA, SQIVND (reference sequence).

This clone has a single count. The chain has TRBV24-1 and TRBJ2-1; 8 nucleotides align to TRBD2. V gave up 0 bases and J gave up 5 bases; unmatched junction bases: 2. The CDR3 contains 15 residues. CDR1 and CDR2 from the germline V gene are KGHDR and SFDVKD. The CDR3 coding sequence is TGTGCCACCAGTGATTTGCGGGAGGGTAACAATGAGCAGTTCTTC. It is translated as CATSDLREGNNEQFF.

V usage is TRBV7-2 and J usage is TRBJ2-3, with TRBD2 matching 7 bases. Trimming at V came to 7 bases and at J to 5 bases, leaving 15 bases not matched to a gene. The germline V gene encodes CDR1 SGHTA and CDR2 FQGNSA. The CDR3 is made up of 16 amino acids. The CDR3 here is CASTLFGRGKGDTQYF. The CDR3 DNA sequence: TGTGCCAGCACCCTGTTTGGGAGGGGCAAGGGAGATACGCAGTATTTT.

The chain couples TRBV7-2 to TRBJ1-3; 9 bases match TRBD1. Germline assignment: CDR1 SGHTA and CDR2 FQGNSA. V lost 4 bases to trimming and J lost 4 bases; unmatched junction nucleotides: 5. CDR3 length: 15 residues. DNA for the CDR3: TGTGCCAGCAGCTACGGACAGGGGAAAGGAAACACCATATATTTT. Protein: CASSYGQGKGNTIYF.

CDR3 bases: TGTGCCAGCAGCGAAACCGCCAGGCCCAAGGCGGGCGGGGAGCTGTTTTTT. Its protein product is CASSETARPKAGGELFF. The chain recombines TRBV7-2 with TRBJ2-2; D may be TRBD2 (5 bases). The V and J ends lost 5 bases and 7 bases respectively, with 23 bases between them. Per the germline V gene, CDR1 is SGHTA and CDR2 is FQGNSA. The CDR3 runs to 17 residues. The variable domain in full, completed from reference TRBV7-2 and TRBJ2-2, reads GAGVSQSPSNKVTEKGKDVELRCDPISGHTALYWYRQSLGQGLEFLIYFQGNSAPDKSGLPSDRFSAERTGGSVSTLTIQRTQQEDSAVYLCASSETARPKAGGELFFGEGSRLTVL.

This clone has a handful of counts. In DNA, the CDR3 is TGCGCCAGCAGCCAAGATGCATCGGGCTATAATTCACCCCTCCACTTT. Translated: CASSQDASGYNSPLHF. V gene TRBV4-3 combines with J gene TRBJ1-6; no clear D gene. V lost 0 bases to trimming and J lost 3 bases, with 9 bases between them. In germline, CDR1 is LGHNA, CDR2 YSLEER. The CDR3 has 16 amino acids.

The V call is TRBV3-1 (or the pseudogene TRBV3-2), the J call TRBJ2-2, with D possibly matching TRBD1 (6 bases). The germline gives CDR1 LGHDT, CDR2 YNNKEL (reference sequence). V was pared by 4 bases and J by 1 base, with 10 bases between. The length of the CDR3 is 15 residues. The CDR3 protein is CASSLTQGNTGELFF. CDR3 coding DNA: TGTGCCAGCAGCCTAACACAGGGGAACACCGGGGAGCTGTTTTTT.

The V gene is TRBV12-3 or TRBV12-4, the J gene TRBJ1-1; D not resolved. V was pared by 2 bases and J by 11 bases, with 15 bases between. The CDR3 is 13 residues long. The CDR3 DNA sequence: TGTGCCAGCAGTTTATCTTATACAGCTGGGGCTTTCTTT. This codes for CASSLSYTAGAFF.

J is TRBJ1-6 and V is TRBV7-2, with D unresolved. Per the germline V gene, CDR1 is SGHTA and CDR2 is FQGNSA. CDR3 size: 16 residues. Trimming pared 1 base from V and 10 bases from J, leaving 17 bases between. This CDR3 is CASSLEGSRMGSPLHF. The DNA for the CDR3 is TGTGCCAGCAGCTTAGAAGGGAGCCGGATGGGATCACCCCTCCACTTT.